Following are 22 T cell receptor beta chains from one sample sequenced in a study of blood T cell repertoires in COVID-19. TCRdb's copy holds only in-frame clones and misses some; the assay was immunoSEQ multiplex PCR. The sample lists approximately 200,000 clones; 75% to 90% were seen once. Sequencing was carried out using PBMCs or T cells enriched from blood (not recorded which). All receptors come from a woman younger than 30 in a cohort exposed to, infected with or recovered from COVID-19 (not recorded which).

The genes are TRBV10-1 and TRBJ1-1; D is unclear. The germline CDR1 and CDR2 sequences are WNHNN and SYGVQD (reference sequence). Trimming took 2 bases from V and 5 from J, leaving 9 bases between them. This CDR3 has 13 residues. The CDR3 nucleotides are TGCGCCAGCAGTGAGCCGGGAAGGACTGAAGCTTTCTTT. Translation gives CASSEPGRTEAFF.

This chain uses TRBV24-1 with TRBJ2-1; tentative D call: TRBD1 (5 bases). This CDR3 is built from 14 residues. Germline lookup yields CDR1 KGHDR and CDR2 SFDVKD. V dropped 2 bases and J dropped 8 bases, with 12 bases sitting between them. CDR3 residues: CATSDYLQGDEQFF. The DNA of the CDR3 is TGTGCCACCAGTGATTACTTACAAGGGGATGAGCAGTTCTTC.

The J gene is TRBJ2-7, the V gene TRBV5-1; TRBD2 matches at 10 bases. In germline, CDR1 is SGHRS, CDR2 YFSETQ. Unmatched junction bases numbered 15, after V lost 4 bases and J lost 5 bases. CDR3 length: 17 residues. The CDR3 loop is CASSPGGAGGQVNEQYF. The CDR3 bases are TGCGCCAGCAGCCCTGGAGGAGCGGGGGGGCAAGTGAACGAGCAGTACTTC.

The chain couples TRBV5-4 to TRBJ2-3, with 9 bases matching TRBD2. This CDR3 comprises 15 residues. The ends lost 4 bases at V and 1 base at J; junction bases unmatched: 4. The germline CDR1 and CDR2 sequences are SGHNT and YYREEE (reference sequence). The DNA for the CDR3 is TGTGCCAGCAGCCTAGCGGGATTGGGCACAGATACGCAGTATTTT. Protein: CASSLAGLGTDTQYF.

The rearrangement joins TRBV27 to TRBJ2-5, with D maybe TRBD1 (6 bases). The germline V gene encodes CDR1 MNHEY and CDR2 SMNVEV (reference sequence). Trimming left V 0 bases short and J 5 bases short, with 16 bases between. This CDR3 has 16 residues. CDR3 in amino acids: CASSLSRTVTVETQYF. The DNA for the CDR3 is TGTGCCAGCAGTTTATCGAGGACAGTAACCGTCGAGACCCAGTACTTC.

This clone was counted between two and nine times. CDR3 sequence reads: CASSPPRDPRDAFF. The CDR3 DNA follows: TGTGCCAGCTCACCACCCCGGGATCCTCGGGATGCTTTCTTT. The chain recombines TRBV18 with TRBJ1-1; no clear D gene. CDR1 and CDR2 (germline): KGHSH, LQKENI. V was trimmed by 0 bases and J by 11 bases, leaving 16 bases between them. This CDR3 has 14 residues.

The V gene is TRBV3-1 (or the pseudogene TRBV3-2), the J gene TRBJ1-6; D gene ambiguous. The germline gives CDR1 LGHDT, CDR2 YNNKEL (reference sequence). There are 11 residues in the CDR3. Trimming cost V 4 bases and J 13 bases, with 8 bases left between them. The chain's CDR3 is CASSLSGPLHF. The CDR3 region has the DNA TGTGCCAGCAGCCTATCCGGTCCCCTCCACTTT.

The chain joins TRBV6-5 to TRBJ1-5; 8 positions agree with TRBD1. The CDR3 spans 15 residues. In germline, CDR1 is MNHEY, CDR2 SVGAGI. V lost 6 bases, J lost 2 bases, and 6 bases stayed unmatched. The CDR3 nucleotides are TGTGCCAGCAGCGGACAGGGTATGGGCAATCAGCCCCAGCATTTT. It encodes CASSGQGMGNQPQHF.

The chain employs TRBV9 and TRBJ1-4; D is undetermined. V was trimmed by 3 bases and J by 8 bases, leaving 14 bases between them. CDR1 and CDR2 (germline): SGDLS, YYNGEE. CDR3 length equals 14 residues. CDR3 loop: CASSGPGSPEKLFF. CDR3 nucleotides: TGTGCCAGCAGCGGCCCGGGGTCCCCGGAAAAACTGTTTTTT.

The chain couples TRBV11-2 to TRBJ1-2, with TRBD1 matching 9 bases. V lost 4 bases to trimming and J lost 3 bases; unmatched junction nucleotides: 12. The CDR3 is 17 residues long. CDR1 SGHAT and CDR2 FQNNGV come from the germline V gene. CDR3 residues: CASSSTRDRDIYYGYTF. The DNA of the CDR3 is TGTGCCAGCAGCTCCACCCGGGACAGGGACATCTACTATGGCTACACCTTC.

The rearrangement links TRBV5-1 to TRBJ2-3, with 11 bases that match TRBD1. V was pared by 0 bases and J by 2 bases, with 11 bases of the junction left unmatched. From germline, CDR1 is SGHRS and CDR2 YFSETQ. The length of the CDR3 is 19 residues. The CDR3 DNA is TGCGCCAGCAGCTTGGGGACAGGGGGCAGCCCGCTACCCACAGATACGCAGTATTTT. It yields the protein CASSLGTGGSPLPTDTQYF.

This sequence joins TRBV19 and TRBJ1-2, with D possibly TRBD1 on 6 matching bases. V lost 3 bases, J lost 2 bases, and 13 bases lay in between. The CDR3 sequence is 15 residues long. CDR1 is LNHDA, CDR2 SQIVND, per germline (reference sequence). The CDR3 loop reads CASSITRGHNYGYTF. The CDR3 DNA reads as TGTGCCAGTAGTATCACCAGGGGACACAACTATGGCTACACCTTC.

The chain employs TRBV19 and TRBJ2-5; 9 positions match TRBD2. This CDR3 contains 12 residues. The germline V gene encodes CDR1 LNHDA and CDR2 SQIVND (reference sequence). Trimming took 8 bases from V and 13 from J; bases not matched to a gene: 11. The DNA of the CDR3 is TGTGCCAGTTCCCAGGGGTTAGCGGGAGTGTACTTC. Translated, it gives CASSQGLAGVYF. The whole variable domain, filled in from reference TRBV19 and TRBJ2-5, reads DGGITQSPKYLFRKEGQNVTLSCEQNLNHDAMYWYRQDPGQGLRLIYYSQIVNDFQKGDIAEGYSVSREKKESFPLTVTSAQKNPTAFYLCASSQGLAGVYFGPGTRLLVL.

This chain links TRBV27 with TRBJ2-7, with TRBD1 matching 9 bases. CDR1 MNHEY and CDR2 SMNVEV come from the germline V gene (reference sequence). Trimming took 0 bases from V and 6 from J; bases not matched to a gene: 12. This CDR3 is 17 amino acids long. The CDR3: CASSLSRDRVGVSEQYF. The DNA for the CDR3 is TGTGCCAGCAGTTTATCCCGGGACAGGGTTGGCGTCAGCGAGCAGTACTTC.

The chain couples TRBV28 to TRBJ1-2, with unresolved D. V dropped 6 bases and J dropped 4 bases, with 15 bases sitting between them. The CDR3 is 14 amino acids. The germline gives CDR1 MDHEN, CDR2 SYDVKM. The CDR3 DNA reads TGTGCCAGCAGCCATAAGAATGAGGCCTATGGCTACACCTTC. Translated, it gives CASSHKNEAYGYTF.

This chain links TRBV5-4 with TRBJ2-1; D may be TRBD2 (7 bases). Germline values: CDR1 SGHNT, CDR2 YYREEE (reference sequence). Trimming cost V 4 bases and J 6 bases, with 20 bases left between them. The CDR3 length is 16 residues. CDR3 sequence reads: CASSEKTGRGSNEQFF. Here the CDR3 DNA reads TGTGCCAGCAGCGAGAAAACAGGGAGGGGGTCCAATGAGCAGTTCTTC.

This clone has more than one count but fewer than ten. The chain uses TRBV6-5 and TRBJ2-1; TRBD2 matches 7 bases. The CDR3 has 14 residues. Germline V gene sequence: CDR1 MNHEY, CDR2 SVGAGI. V shed 7 bases, J shed 4 bases, and the junction held 7 bases outside the gene matches. Here the CDR3 DNA reads TGTGCCAGCAATGGGGGGGGTGCTTACAATGAGCAGTTCTTC. Translating gives CASNGGGAYNEQFF.

V usage is TRBV27 and J usage is TRBJ1-6; D possibly corresponds to TRBD1 (6 bases). Per the germline V gene, CDR1 is MNHEY and CDR2 is SMNVEV (reference sequence). With 3 bases removed from V and 9 bases from J, the gap between germline ends came to 18 bases. The CDR3 has 16 residues. The CDR3 nucleotides are TGTGCCAGCAGTTTGACCCCCACAGGGTCTACTTCACCCCTCCACTTT. Translation gives CASSLTPTGSTSPLHF.

J is TRBJ2-3 and V is TRBV11-1, with TRBD1 identical over 9 bases. V gave up 6 bases and J gave up 4 bases; unmatched junction bases: 5. From germline, CDR1 is SGHAT and CDR2 FQDESV (reference sequence). The CDR3 is made up of 14 amino acids. The CDR3 is CASRAGTGSDTQYF. The CDR3 DNA reads as TGTGCCAGCAGGGCCGGGACAGGGTCAGATACGCAGTATTTT.

This chain uses TRBV5-4 with TRBJ2-3; 8 bases line up with TRBD1. Germline trimming cut 4 bases from V and 2 bases from J; bases unmatched to any gene: 6. CDR1 is SGHNT, CDR2 YYREEE, per germline (reference sequence). The CDR3 extends over 15 amino acids. The CDR3 here is CASSRDRSFTDTQYF. CDR3 nucleotides: TGTGCCAGCAGCCGGGACAGGAGCTTCACAGATACGCAGTATTTT.

The chain links TRBV5-4 to TRBJ2-3; D is undetermined. Trimming took 0 bases from V and 6 from J, leaving 11 bases between them. CDR1 is SGHNT, CDR2 YYREEE, per germline (reference sequence). The CDR3 extends over 14 amino acids. The CDR3 sequence: CASSLEGVVDTQYF. The CDR3 nucleotides read TGTGCCAGCAGCTTGGAAGGAGTGGTGGATACGCAGTATTTT.

The V gene is TRBV6-2 or TRBV6-3, the J gene TRBJ2-4, with 11 bases identical to TRBD2. CDR1 and CDR2 (germline): MNHEY, SVGEGT. This CDR3 region has 14 residues. Trimming removed 6 bases from V and 9 bases from J; junction bases left unmatched: 7. In nucleotides, the CDR3 is TGTGCCAGCAGCATGACTAGCGGGATGAGCATTCAGTACTTC. Its translation is CASSMTSGMSIQYF.